The 24 T cell receptor beta chains in this list originate from one sample, sequenced in a study of CXCR3-negative and CXCR3-positive naive CD8 T cells. In preparing the TRB cDNA libraries, 5' RACE with UMI labels was used. Reprocessing the 5' RACE reads, TCRdb reports a single entry for every CDR3 protein and omits DNA. This table lists tens of thousands of distinct CDR3 sequences. Study-level points and caveats: CXCR3-negative naive cells had less hydrophobic TRB CDR3s than did CXCR3-positive naive cells.

Their antigens are not known. The sequenced material came from naive CXCR3+ CD8+ T cells from blood. Regarding subset: CD45RO-CCR7+CD27+CD95- naive CD8+ T cells expressing CXCR3 (TNR3+). The receptors originated from a human donor in good health. Some clones in this sample may be carry-over from other donors' samples.

V gene TRBV6-2 or TRBV6-3 combines with J gene TRBJ1-5. CDR1 MNHEY and CDR2 SVGEGT come from the germline V gene. This CDR3 contains 17 residues. This CDR3 reads CASSYPSWGGEDQPQHF.

The V call is TRBV12-3 or TRBV12-4, the J call TRBJ1-1; TCRdb proposes TRBD1, but this gene call is untestable without DNA. This CDR3 has 13 residues. The CDR3 here is CASSQGSHTEAFF.

V and J are TRBV19 and TRBJ2-1. This CDR3 contains 12 residues. The germline gives CDR1 LNHDA, CDR2 SQIVND (reference sequence). The CDR3 spells CASSITWGEQFF. Based on the CDR3 plus reference TRBV19 and TRBJ2-1, the full variable domain is DGGITQSPKYLFRKEGQNVTLSCEQNLNHDAMYWYRQDPGQGLRLIYYSQIVNDFQKGDIAEGYSVSREKKESFPLTVTSAQKNPTAFYLCASSITWGEQFFGPGTRLTVL.

The chain combines TRBV6-5 with TRBJ2-5. This CDR3 is 15 amino acids long. The germline CDR1 and CDR2 sequences are MNHEY and SVGAGI. The CDR3 region is CASSYSRADQETQYF.

The chain links TRBV6-2 or TRBV6-3 to TRBJ2-5. The CDR3 runs 14 residues. In germline, CDR1 is MNHEY, CDR2 SVGEGT. CDR3 in amino acids: CASSYSRDQETQYF.

The chain combines TRBV29-1 with TRBJ1-4; TCRdb's assignment of TRBD1 cannot be checked, as there is no DNA. Germline CDR1 SQVTM, CDR2 ANQGSEA. The CDR3 spans 13 residues. CDR3 loop: CSVLGTGVEKLFF.

This chain joins TRBV19 and TRBJ2-1; TCRdb lists TRBD2, though no DNA is available to test this call. CDR1 is LNHDA, CDR2 SQIVND, per germline (reference sequence). The CDR3 consists of 13 residues. The CDR3 reads CASTLASGLGWFF.

The chain uses TRBV7-2 and TRBJ1-1; TCRdb gives TRBD1 as the D gene, but with no DNA this cannot be confirmed. The CDR3 spans 13 residues. Germline assignment: CDR1 SGHTA and CDR2 FQGNSA. This CDR3 is CASSHPLESEAFF. The full variable domain, in which reference TRBV7-2 and TRBJ1-1 provide the parts outside the CDR3, is GAGVSQSPSNKVTEKGKDVELRCDPISGHTALYWYRQSLGQGLEFLIYFQGNSAPDKSGLPSDRFSAERTGGSVSTLTIQRTQQEDSAVYLCASSHPLESEAFFGQGTRLTVV.

The chain joins TRBV6-5 to TRBJ2-7; TCRdb lists TRBD1, though no DNA is available to test this call. Per germline, CDR1 MNHEY and CDR2 SVGAGI. The CDR3 contains 14 residues. This CDR3 is CASSLGQGVYEQYF.

V usage is TRBV6-2 or TRBV6-3 and J usage is TRBJ1-1; the TCRdb call, TRBD1, lacks DNA for checking. The CDR3 spans 13 residues. Germline V gives CDR1 MNHEY, CDR2 SVGEGT. CDR3 loop: CASSVTVNTEAFF.

The V gene is TRBV5-1, the J gene TRBJ1-1. There are 14 residues in the CDR3. Germline V gene sequence: CDR1 SGHRS, CDR2 YFSETQ. This chain's CDR3 is CASSLEYSPNETFF.

V usage is TRBV7-2 and J usage is TRBJ1-4; TCRdb's D call of TRBD1 is untestable without DNA. The germline CDR1 and CDR2 sequences are SGHTA and FQGNSA. This CDR3 region has 17 residues. The CDR3 loop reads CASSLWGQGSTNEKLFF.

The chain carries TRBV27 and TRBJ1-6; the TRBD1 assignment by TCRdb is unverifiable without DNA. Germline-derived CDR1 and CDR2 are MNHEY and SMNVEV (reference sequence). The CDR3 loop spans 14 amino acids. CDR3 sequence reads: CASSSPDRPSPLHF.

The chain joins TRBV19 to TRBJ1-2; the D call from TCRdb, TRBD1, cannot be confirmed without DNA. The CDR3 runs to 12 residues. Germline V CDR1 and CDR2: LNHDA, SQIVND (reference sequence). The CDR3: CATVRGFDGYTF.

The J gene is TRBJ2-2, the V gene TRBV20-1. This CDR3 has 15 amino acids. In germline, CDR1 is DFQATT, CDR2 SNEGSKA (reference sequence). Here the CDR3 reads CSARDRSRNTGELFF.

The chain recombines TRBV7-6 with TRBJ2-5; with no DNA, the TCRdb D assignment of TRBD2 cannot be verified. The CDR3 sequence is 18 residues long. Germline V CDR1 and CDR2: SGHVS, FNYEAQ. The CDR3 region is CASRLVKSIGVGQETQYF. The full variable domain, its missing parts supplied by reference TRBV7-6 and TRBJ2-5, is GAGVSQSPRYKVTKRGQDVALRCDPISGHVSLYWYRQALGQGPEFLTYFNYEAQQDKSGLPNDRFSAERPEGSISTLTIQRTEQRDSAMYRCASRLVKSIGVGQETQYFGPGTRLLVL.

The chain links TRBV3-1 to TRBJ2-7; TCRdb reports TRBD2, a call that lacks DNA to check it against. Germline CDR1 is LGHDT and CDR2 is YNNKEL (reference sequence). The length of the CDR3 is 15 residues. CDR3 protein: CASSHASGQTYEQYF.

The genes are TRBV29-1 and TRBJ2-7; no DNA is available, so the TRBD1 call from TCRdb remains unchecked. CDR3 length equals 15 residues. From germline, CDR1 is SQVTM and CDR2 ANQGSEA. Here the CDR3 reads CSVRSDSRGSYEQYF.

The chain combines TRBV10-3 with TRBJ2-1; TCRdb calls TRBD1, which cannot be checked without DNA. Germline lookup yields CDR1 ENHRY and CDR2 SYGVKD. The CDR3 has 15 amino acids. The CDR3 reads CAIISTAITYNEQFF.

This chain connects TRBV7-8 to TRBJ1-1; there is no DNA to check the TCRdb D call of TRBD1. The germline CDR1 and CDR2 sequences are SGHVS and FQNEAQ. The CDR3 loop spans 17 amino acids. The CDR3 sequence is CASSLAAEGTGDTEAFF. Full variable domain (rest looked up from reference TRBV7-8 and TRBJ1-1): GAGVSQSPRYKVAKRGQDVALRCDPISGHVSLFWYQQALGQGPEFLTYFQNEAQLDKSGLPSDRFFAERPEGSVSTLKIQRTQQEDSAVYLCASSLAAEGTGDTEAFFGQGTRLTVV.

The chain is built from TRBV6-5 and TRBJ1-1. This CDR3 spans 13 amino acids. Germline V gives CDR1 MNHEY, CDR2 SVGAGI. The CDR3 is CASSYLTDREAFF.

The chain joins TRBV29-1 to TRBJ2-7; lacking DNA, the TRBD1 call made by TCRdb goes unchecked. Germline V gene sequence: CDR1 SQVTM, CDR2 ANQGSEA. This CDR3 spans 14 amino acids. The CDR3 protein is CSVAGTGVTYEQYF.

The rearrangement uses TRBV4-3 and TRBJ1-6. CDR1 LGHNA and CDR2 YSLEER come from the germline V gene. This CDR3 is built from 13 residues. The CDR3 reads CASSQDRGSPLHF.

J is TRBJ2-7 and V is TRBV6-6. Germline loops: CDR1 MNHNY, CDR2 SVGAGI (reference sequence). The CDR3 length is 14 residues. CDR3 region: CASSYQGGPYEQYF.